The TCR beta chain described here comes from a study of Ad26.COV2.S vaccination and SARS-CoV-2 variants. Study at large: Intramuscular Ad26.COV2.S at 5x10^10 or 1x10^11 viral particles.

After removal of 4 bases from V and 7 bases from J, the junction contained 7 bases not matched to a gene. From germline, CDR1 is SEHNR and CDR2 FQNEAQ (reference sequence). The CDR3 covers 15 residues. This clone was counted a single time. Antigen specificity is unknown. Whole-study results and caveats: Vaccinees reportedly had broad spike-specific CD8+ and CD4+ T cell responses.

Profiled with immunoSEQ multiplex PCR; TCRdb holds only in-frame clones, not every one. The data contain about 450,000 clones, 80% to 90% of them singletons. Treatment meaning: 19 received Ad26.COV2.S at low or high dose, single or two shots; five or six received placebo; per-sample allocation not given. Day 63 after the first injection of vaccine or placebo was the sampling time. The rearrangement uses TRBV7-9 and TRBJ2-3, with 11 bases matching TRBD2. This receptor was obtained from a person aged 18-65 years who received the Ad26.COV2.S COVID-19 vaccine or a placebo. The material was peripheral blood, obtained in a trial of Ad26.COV2.S vaccine versus placebo. CDR3 bases: TGTGCCAGCAGCTCCCTAGCGGGGGGACCTCATACGCAGTATTTT. Encoded protein: CASSSLAGGPHTQYF. The whole variable domain, remainder taken from reference TRBV7-9 and TRBJ2-3, is DTGVSQNPRHKITKRGQNVTFRCDPISEHNRLYWYRQTLGQGPEFLTYFQNEAQLEKSRLLSDRFSAERPKGSFSTLEIQRTEQGDSAMYLCASSSLAGGPHTQYFGPGTRLTVL.